Sequencing of this TCR beta chain was carried out in a study of blood T cell repertoires in COVID-19 (dated by TCRdb to 2020 to 2021). At the level of the whole study: Collaborator samples came from the United States, Italy and Spain and covered acute and convalescent phases of COVID-19. The repertoires were released in a freely available public database intended as a resource for research on the immune response to SARS-CoV-2. Subjects who had been exposed to COVID-19, were actively infected with it, or had recovered from it provided the deeply sampled blood TCRbeta repertoires that made up the dataset. A de-identified subject ID, COVID-19 status, age in years and sex were almost always included in the sample metadata. Where available, HLA class I and class II types were obtained from metadata supplied by the sample provider rather than from assay-based typing. Samples came from the ongoing ImmuneRACE study (first 160 participants) plus 1,254 subjects from 6 global collaborators. The material from the prospective study consisted of cDNA or gDNA derived from T cells, B-cell-depleted T cells, or PBMCs.

Overall results and qualifications from the work: Clinical and demographic metadata were provided uncurated, with the amount varying by source and participant.

TCRbeta CDR3 regions were amplified from genomic DNA by means of the immunoSEQ Assay, a bias-controlled multiplex PCR. For the original study's pipeline: Nucleated cell counts per sample were estimated from amplification of reference gene primers within the assay. To quantify the absolute abundance of each unique TCRbeta CDR3 rearrangement, sequence reads were collapsed and filtered. For each sample, productive Simpson clonality was calculated as the square root of Simpson's diversity index across productive rearrangements. TCRdb carries this immuneACCESS record with in-frame sequences only. Its versions omit some clonotypes, under half of them owing to an unresolved V gene in the studies checked, with the rest unexplained. That table supplies the V and J calls and clone size; D and trimming were determined from the DNA. Across this sample there are around 190,000 clones, with roughly 88% seen only once. The ten largest account for about 13% of the sample.

The collaborating institutions used their own protocols to collect whole blood in K2EDTA tubes. For TCRbeta analysis, collaborators shipped samples in one of three forms: frozen whole blood, isolated PBMCs, or DNA extracted from either of those sample types. As for this clone: What antigen it recognizes has not been identified. The input lacks base qualities; no much larger clone sits a single base away.

Looking up the germline V gene (reference sequence) yields CDR1 MNHEY and CDR2 SMNVEV. CDR3 length: 15 amino acids, cysteine to phenylalanine. Only CDR3 DNA remains: 45 bases, in frame from the first base. Compared with germline, V lacks 7 bases and J lacks 1 base; bases without a gene match: 6. The specimen was peripheral blood. The chain uses TRBV27 and TRBJ2-1, and 8 bases in between align with TRBD2. The clonotype originates from a human donor in a cohort sampled during active COVID-19. The DNA is as follows: TGTGCCAGCACCGCCGGACTAGCTTCCTACAATGAGCAGTTCTTC. It is translated as CASTAGLASYNEQFF.